The clone carrying this T cell receptor (beta chain) was detected only a few times. Its antigen remains unidentified. The data originate from a study of post-analysis software for immune sequencing data. The library was made from cDNA and included unique molecular identifiers. TCRdb re-called the PCR reads through MiXCR, storing one row per CDR3 protein. This table holds about 820,000 distinct CDR3 sequences, 53% found once. Study-wide results and caveats: The study found TRBV5-6, TRBV5-1 and TRBV20-1 among five or six TRBV segments more frequent in patients than controls. Batch-mates among the samples co-clustered strongly by F measure.

The CDR3 sequence is 12 residues long. The junction had 0 bases not matched to a gene; V was cut back by 4 bases and J by 1 base. Germline CDR1 and CDR2: SQVTM and ANQGSEA. Sequencing used blood. The receptor was derived from a girl aged 5-17 years with multiple sclerosis. The chain joins TRBV29-1 to TRBJ2-5; 7 positions match TRBD2. CDR3 sequence (DNA): TGCAGCGTTGGACTAGCCCAAGAGACCCAGTACTTC. It encodes CSVGLAQETQYF. The whole variable domain, filled in from reference TRBV29-1 and TRBJ2-5, reads SAVISQKPSRDICQRGTSLTIQCQVDSQVTMMFWYRQQPGQSLTLIATANQGSEATYESGFVIDKFPISRPNLTFSTLTVSNMSPEDSSIYLCSVGLAQETQYFGPGTRLLVL.